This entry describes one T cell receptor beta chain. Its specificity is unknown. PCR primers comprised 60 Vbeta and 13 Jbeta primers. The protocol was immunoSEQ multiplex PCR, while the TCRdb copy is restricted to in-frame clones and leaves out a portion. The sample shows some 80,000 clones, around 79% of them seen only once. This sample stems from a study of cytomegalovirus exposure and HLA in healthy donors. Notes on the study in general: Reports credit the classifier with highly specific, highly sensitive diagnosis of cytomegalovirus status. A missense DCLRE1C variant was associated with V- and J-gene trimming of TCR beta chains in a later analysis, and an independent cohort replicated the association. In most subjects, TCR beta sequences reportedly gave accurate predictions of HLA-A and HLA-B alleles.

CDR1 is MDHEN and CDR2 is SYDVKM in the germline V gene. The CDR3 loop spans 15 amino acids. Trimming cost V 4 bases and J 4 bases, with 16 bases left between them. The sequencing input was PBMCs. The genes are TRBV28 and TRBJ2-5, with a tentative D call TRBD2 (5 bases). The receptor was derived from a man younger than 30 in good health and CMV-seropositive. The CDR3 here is CASSSPWEYLETQYF. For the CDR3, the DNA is TGTGCCAGCAGTTCTCCCTGGGAGTACCTAGAGACCCAGTACTTC. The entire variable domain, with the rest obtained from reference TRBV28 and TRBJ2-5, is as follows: DVKVTQSSRYLVKRTGEKVFLECVQDMDHENMFWYRQDPGLGLRLIYFSYDVKMKEKGDIPEGYSVSREKKERFSLILESASTNQTSMYLCASSSPWEYLETQYFGPGTRLLVL.